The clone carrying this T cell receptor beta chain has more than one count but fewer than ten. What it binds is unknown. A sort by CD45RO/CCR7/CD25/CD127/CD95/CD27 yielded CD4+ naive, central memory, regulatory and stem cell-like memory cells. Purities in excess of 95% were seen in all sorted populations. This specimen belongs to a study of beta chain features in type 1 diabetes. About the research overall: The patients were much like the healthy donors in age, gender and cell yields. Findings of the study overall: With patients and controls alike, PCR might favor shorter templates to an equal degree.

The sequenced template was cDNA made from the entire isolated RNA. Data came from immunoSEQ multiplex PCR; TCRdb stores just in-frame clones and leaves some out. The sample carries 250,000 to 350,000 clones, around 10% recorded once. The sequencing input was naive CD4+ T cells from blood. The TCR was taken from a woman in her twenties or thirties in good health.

The CDR3, as DNA: TGTGCCAGCAACACAGGGTTCGGTCAGCCCCAGCATTTT. It yields the protein CASNTGFGQPQHF. The chain combines TRBV7-2 with TRBJ1-5, with D maybe TRBD1 (6 bases). Per the germline V gene, CDR1 is SGHTA and CDR2 is FQGNSA. The germline V and J ends were trimmed by 7 bases and 6 bases, with 13 bases remaining between them. This CDR3 is built from 13 residues.